The source of this T cell receptor beta chain is a study of low-dose radiotherapy and immunotherapy resistance in tumors. Study as a whole: Cohort 1 was given 0.5 Gy per fraction every 2 weeks, for 6.5 Gy total. Cohort 2 patients were irradiated with 1 Gy every two weeks, reaching 13 Gy over 26 weeks.

In its sample, this clonotype was seen a few times. Alpha- and beta-chain coverage of first-strand cDNA came from TRAV- and TRBV-specific primers. With a V-primer adapter and a constant-region primer, TCRs were amplified for roughly 18 PCR cycles. Isolated mRNA underwent amplification via in vitro transcription. One entry per CDR3 protein, called by TCRdb with MiXCR from the reads. The sample consists of approximately 100,000 distinct CDR3 sequences, more than 20% of them appearing once. As for time point: after trial treatment. Specified treatment: LDRT plus nivolumab, ipilimumab, low-dose cyclophosphamide and aspirin (RACIN trial). The donors' treatment consisted of nivolumab, ipilimumab, aspirin, low-dose cyclophosphamide and low-dose radiotherapy. The TCR originated in a male donor with prostate cancer. The sample was PBMCs, taken after low-dose radiotherapy plus immunotherapy.

CDR3 sequence (DNA): TGTGCCAGCTCACCGACGGACAGGGCCCGCGGTGAGCAGTTCTTC. Protein sequence: CASSPTDRARGEQFF. The chain joins TRBV18 to TRBJ2-1; 8 positions agree with TRBD1. Germline V gives CDR1 KGHSH, CDR2 LQKENI. Unmatched junction bases numbered 10, after V lost 3 bases and J lost 9 bases. This CDR3 comprises 15 residues.